This section outlines one T cell receptor (beta chain) sequence together with its context. As handled by the study authors: The authors estimated nucleated cell counts from reference gene primer amplification. Repertoires were generated with immunoSEQ multiplex PCR, while TCRdb's copy carries only in-frame clones and drops some. V and J calls and clone size are as listed in that table; D and trimming were resolved from the DNA. The table records 200,000 to 250,000 clones, 75% to 90% of them present only once. Residents of about two dozen US areas, aged roughly 18 to 95 years, made up the participants. The germline V and J ends were trimmed by 4 bases and 1 base, with 7 bases remaining between them. Germline CDR1 reads MGHDK; CDR2 reads SYGVNS. The CDR3 has 14 residues. The data were obtained in a study of blood T cell repertoires in COVID-19.

The chain employs TRBV25-1 and TRBJ2-2; perhaps TRBD1 as D (5 bases). Material for sequencing was PBMCs or T cells enriched from blood (not recorded which). The sequence derives from a woman aged 25-40 years who had been exposed to COVID-19. The CDR3 spells CASSAGWNTGELFF. CDR3 DNA sequence: TGTGCCAGCAGTGCAGGGTGGAACACCGGGGAGCTGTTTTTT.